This T cell receptor (beta chain) appears in the sequencing data of a study of CXCR3-negative and CXCR3-positive naive CD8 T cells. Germline CDR1 is SNHLY and CDR2 is FYNNEI. The CDR3 has 15 amino acids. By frequency, this clonotype registers medium-sized. Its antigen is currently unknown. The libraries of TRB cDNA were constructed through 5' RACE using UMI labels. TCRdb processed the 5' RACE reads again and assigns one entry to each CDR3 protein, with no DNA. Seen in this sample are several thousand distinct CDR3 sequences; the ten most common clones hold 1.1%. Whole-study findings and limits: Cryopreserved cells showed partially decreased CXCR3 expression, and most assays used fresh PBMCs.

Sequenced input: naive CXCR3- CD8+ T cells from blood. The subset is: CD45RO-CCR7+CD27+CD95- naive CD8+ T cells lacking CXCR3 (TNR3-). The V call is TRBV2, the J call TRBJ2-1. This receptor was taken from a human donor in good health. Some clones in this sample may be carry-over from other donors' samples. CDR3 amino acids: CASSEVRGSYNEQFF.